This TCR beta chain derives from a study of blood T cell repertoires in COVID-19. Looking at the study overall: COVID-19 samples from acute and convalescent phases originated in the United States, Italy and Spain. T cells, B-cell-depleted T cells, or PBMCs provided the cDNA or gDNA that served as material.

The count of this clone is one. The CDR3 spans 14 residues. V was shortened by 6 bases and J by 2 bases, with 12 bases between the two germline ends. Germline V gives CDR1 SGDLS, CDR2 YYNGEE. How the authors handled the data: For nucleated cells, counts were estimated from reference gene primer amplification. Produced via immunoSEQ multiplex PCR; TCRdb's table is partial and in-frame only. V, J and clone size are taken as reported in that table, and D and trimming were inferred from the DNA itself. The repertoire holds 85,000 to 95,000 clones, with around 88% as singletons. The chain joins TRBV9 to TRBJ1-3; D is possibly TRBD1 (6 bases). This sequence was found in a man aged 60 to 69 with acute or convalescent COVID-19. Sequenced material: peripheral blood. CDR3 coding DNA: TGTGCCAGCACCGTGACAGGCACTGGAAACACCATATATTTT. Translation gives CASTVTGTGNTIYF.